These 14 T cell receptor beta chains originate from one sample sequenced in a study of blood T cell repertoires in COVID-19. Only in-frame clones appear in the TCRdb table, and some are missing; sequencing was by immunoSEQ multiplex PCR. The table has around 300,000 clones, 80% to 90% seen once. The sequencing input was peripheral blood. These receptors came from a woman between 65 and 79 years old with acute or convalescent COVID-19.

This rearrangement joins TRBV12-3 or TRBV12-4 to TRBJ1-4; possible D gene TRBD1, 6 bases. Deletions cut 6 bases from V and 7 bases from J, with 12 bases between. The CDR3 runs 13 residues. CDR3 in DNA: TGTGCCAGCAGGTCGGGGGGCGGTGAAAAACTGTTTTTT. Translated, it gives CASRSGGGEKLFF.

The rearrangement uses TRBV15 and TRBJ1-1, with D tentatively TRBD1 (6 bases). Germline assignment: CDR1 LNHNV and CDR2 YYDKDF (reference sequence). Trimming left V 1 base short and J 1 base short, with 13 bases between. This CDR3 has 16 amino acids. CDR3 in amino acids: CATSRAIGTRNTEAFF. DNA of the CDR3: TGTGCCACCAGCAGAGCAATAGGGACACGGAACACTGAAGCTTTCTTT.

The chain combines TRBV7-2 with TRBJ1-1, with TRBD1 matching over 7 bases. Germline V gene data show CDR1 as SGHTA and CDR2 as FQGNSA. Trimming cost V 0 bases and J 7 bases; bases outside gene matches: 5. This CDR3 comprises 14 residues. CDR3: CASSLARQGYEAFF. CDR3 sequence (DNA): TGTGCCAGCAGCTTAGCGCGACAGGGCTATGAAGCTTTCTTT. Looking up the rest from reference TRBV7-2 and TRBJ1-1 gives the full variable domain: GAGVSQSPSNKVTEKGKDVELRCDPISGHTALYWYRQSLGQGLEFLIYFQGNSAPDKSGLPSDRFSAERTGGSVSTLTIQRTQQEDSAVYLCASSLARQGYEAFFGQGTRLTVV.

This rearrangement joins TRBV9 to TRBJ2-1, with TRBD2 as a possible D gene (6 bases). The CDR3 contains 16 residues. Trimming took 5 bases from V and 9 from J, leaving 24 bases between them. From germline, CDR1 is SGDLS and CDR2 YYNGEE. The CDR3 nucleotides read TGTGCCAGCAGTTTTCGACTTGCCGATCTGGGAGGTGAGCAGTTCTTC. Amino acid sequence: CASSFRLADLGGEQFF. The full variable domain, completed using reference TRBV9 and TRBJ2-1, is DSGVTQTPKHLITATGQRVTLRCSPRSGDLSVYWYQQSLDQGLQFLIQYYNGEERAKGNILERFSAQQFPDLHSELNLSSLELGDSALYFCASSFRLADLGGEQFFGPGTRLTVL.

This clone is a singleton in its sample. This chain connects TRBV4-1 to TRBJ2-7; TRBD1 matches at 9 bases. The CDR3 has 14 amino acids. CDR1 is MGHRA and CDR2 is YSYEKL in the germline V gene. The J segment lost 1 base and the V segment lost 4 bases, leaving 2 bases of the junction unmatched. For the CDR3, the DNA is TGCGCCAGCAGCCTCGGACAGGGGTCCTACGAGCAGTACTTC. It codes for CASSLGQGSYEQYF.

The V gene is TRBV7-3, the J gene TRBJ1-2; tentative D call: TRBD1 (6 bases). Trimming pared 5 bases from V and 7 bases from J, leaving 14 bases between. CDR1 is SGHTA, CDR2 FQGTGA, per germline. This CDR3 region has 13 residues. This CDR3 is CASSPEGESGYTF. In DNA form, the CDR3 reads TGTGCCAGCAGCCCAGAGGGGGAGAGTGGCTACACCTTC.

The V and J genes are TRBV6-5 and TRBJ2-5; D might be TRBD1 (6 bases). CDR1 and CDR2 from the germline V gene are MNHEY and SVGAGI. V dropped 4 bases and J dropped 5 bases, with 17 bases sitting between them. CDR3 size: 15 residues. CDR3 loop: CASSWAPGTTETQYF. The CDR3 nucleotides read TGTGCCAGCAGTTGGGCTCCCGGGACAACGGAGACCCAGTACTTC.

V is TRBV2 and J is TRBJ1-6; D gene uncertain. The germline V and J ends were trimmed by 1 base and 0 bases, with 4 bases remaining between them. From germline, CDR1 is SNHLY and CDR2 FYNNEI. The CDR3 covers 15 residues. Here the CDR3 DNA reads TGTGCCAGCAGTGAAGAGCACTCCTATAATTCACCCCTCCACTTT. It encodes CASSEEHSYNSPLHF.

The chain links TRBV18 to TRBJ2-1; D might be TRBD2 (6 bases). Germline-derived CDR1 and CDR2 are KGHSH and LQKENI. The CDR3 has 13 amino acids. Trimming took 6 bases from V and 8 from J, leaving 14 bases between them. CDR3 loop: CASSNPGGDEQFF. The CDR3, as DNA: TGTGCCAGCTCTAATCCAGGCGGGGATGAGCAGTTCTTC.

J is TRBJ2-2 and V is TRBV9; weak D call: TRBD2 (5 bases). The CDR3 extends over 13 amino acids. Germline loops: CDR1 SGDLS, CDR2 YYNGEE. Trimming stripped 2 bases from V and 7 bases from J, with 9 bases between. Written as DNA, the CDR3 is TGTGCCAGCAGCGTTTGGGAGAGCGGGGAGCTGTTTTTT. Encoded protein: CASSVWESGELFF.

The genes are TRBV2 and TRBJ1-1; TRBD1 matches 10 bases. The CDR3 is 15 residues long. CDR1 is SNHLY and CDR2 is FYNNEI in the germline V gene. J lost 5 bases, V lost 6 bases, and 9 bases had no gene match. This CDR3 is CASRGRTGGGTEAFF. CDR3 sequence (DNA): TGTGCCAGCAGGGGAAGGACAGGGGGGGGGACTGAAGCTTTCTTT.

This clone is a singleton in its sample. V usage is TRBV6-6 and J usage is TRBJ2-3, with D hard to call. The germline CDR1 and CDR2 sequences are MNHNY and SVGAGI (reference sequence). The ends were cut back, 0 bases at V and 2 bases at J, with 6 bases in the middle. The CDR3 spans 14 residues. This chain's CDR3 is CASSYSSPTDTQYF. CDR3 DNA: TGTGCCAGCAGTTACTCGAGCCCCACAGATACGCAGTATTTT.

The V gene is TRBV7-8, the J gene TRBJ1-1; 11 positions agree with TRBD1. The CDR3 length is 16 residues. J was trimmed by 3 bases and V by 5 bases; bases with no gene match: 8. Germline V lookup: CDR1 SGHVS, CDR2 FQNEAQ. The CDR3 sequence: CASSPRDRGIYTEAFF. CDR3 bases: TGTGCCAGCAGCCCCAGGGACAGGGGGATATACACTGAAGCTTTCTTT.

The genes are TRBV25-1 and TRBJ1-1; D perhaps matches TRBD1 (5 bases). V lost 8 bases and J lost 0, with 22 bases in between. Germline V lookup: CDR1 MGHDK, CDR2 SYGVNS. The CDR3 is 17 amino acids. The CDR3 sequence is CASPPGGDVEMNTEAFF. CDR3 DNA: TGTGCCAGCCCCCCAGGCGGGGACGTAGAAATGAACACTGAAGCTTTCTTT.